A selection of T cell receptor beta chains follows, all from one sample in a study of blood T cell repertoires in COVID-19. Only in-frame clones appear in the TCRdb table, and some are missing; sequencing was by immunoSEQ multiplex PCR. The repertoire holds just under 150,000 clones, with more than 75% as singletons. The sequenced sample was peripheral blood. The source is a man in his forties or fifties who had recovered from COVID-19. The CDR3 runs from the conserved cysteine through the conserved F or W. The D gene is left open where the match is weak. Clone size is shown for a subset of rows, as once, few, many or a class of expanded clone.

J gene: TRBJ1-3; clone size: NA; V gene: TRBV19; D gene: TRBD1; CDR3 DNA: TGTGCCAGTAGTATTCTATGGGGACAGGAGGAAGTTGAAGCGGGAAACACCATATATTTT; CDR3 protein: CASSILWGQEEVEAGNTIYF
J gene: TRBJ2-2; clone size: NA; V gene: TRBV18; D gene: NA; CDR3 DNA: TGTGCCAGCTCATGGCAGGAGGGGAACACCGGGGAGCTGTTTTTT; CDR3 protein: CASSWQEGNTGELFF
J gene: TRBJ2-4; clone size: NA; V gene: TRBV19; D gene: TRBD1; CDR3 DNA: TGTGCCAGTAGTACGATCGACAGGGCAAACATTCAGTACTTC; CDR3 protein: CASSTIDRANIQYF
J gene: TRBJ2-7; clone size: NA; V gene: TRBV6-5; D gene: NA; CDR3 DNA: TGTGCCAGCAGGACAGAGCCCTATTCCTACGAGCAGTACTTC; CDR3 protein: CASRTEPYSYEQYF
J gene: TRBJ2-5; clone size: NA; V gene: TRBV5-6; D gene: NA; CDR3 DNA: TGTGCCAGCAGCTTGCAATCGGTGTCGACCCAGTACTTC; CDR3 protein: CASSLQSVSTQYF
J gene: TRBJ2-1; clone size: NA; V gene: TRBV19; D gene: TRBD1; CDR3 DNA: TGTGCCAGTAGTGCCCGGACAGGGGGGGCCTACAATGAGCAGTTCTTC; CDR3 protein: CASSARTGGAYNEQFF
J gene: TRBJ1-2; clone size: NA; V gene: TRBV2; D gene: NA; CDR3 DNA: TGTGCCAGAAGAGAGGACAACCACAGGGATGGCTACACCTTC; CDR3 protein: CARREDNHRDGYTF
J gene: TRBJ1-3; clone size: NA; V gene: TRBV10-3; D gene: TRBD1; CDR3 DNA: TGTGCCATCAGTGACCCGGGGCGGGACAGGGCCTACTCTGGAAACACCATATATTTT; CDR3 protein: CAISDPGRDRAYSGNTIYF
J gene: TRBJ2-3; clone size: NA; V gene: TRBV5-1; D gene: TRBD1; CDR3 DNA: TGCGCCAGCAGCGACGGACAGGGGGCAGATACGCAGTATTTT; CDR3 protein: CASSDGQGADTQYF
J gene: TRBJ2-1; clone size: NA; V gene: TRBV6-6; D gene: NA; CDR3 DNA: TGTGCCAGCAGTTCGGACAGAGACTACAATGAGCAGTTCTTC; CDR3 protein: CASSSDRDYNEQFF
J gene: TRBJ2-6; clone size: NA; V gene: TRBV2; D gene: NA; CDR3 DNA: TGTGCCAGCGAGAGGCAGAGCTCTGGGGCCAACGTCCTGACTTTC; CDR3 protein: CASERQSSGANVLTF
J gene: TRBJ2-5; clone size: NA; V gene: TRBV5-1; D gene: TRBD2; CDR3 DNA: TGCGCCAGCAGCTCGGGACTAGCGGGGGGGCTTGAAGAGACCCAGTACTTC; CDR3 protein: CASSSGLAGGLEETQYF
J gene: TRBJ2-7; clone size: NA; V gene: TRBV18; D gene: TRBD1; CDR3 DNA: TGTGCCAGCTCACCCGACAGGGGGCAATCCTACGAGCAGTACTTC; CDR3 protein: CASSPDRGQSYEQYF
J gene: TRBJ2-1; clone size: NA; V gene: TRBV12-3/TRBV12-4; D gene: NA; CDR3 DNA: TGTGCCACCGACACTACGAGGGCGAATGAGCAGTTCTTC; CDR3 protein: CATDTTRANEQFF
J gene: TRBJ2-7; clone size: NA; V gene: TRBV11-2; D gene: TRBD2; CDR3 DNA: TGTGCCAGCAGCTTAACACGGGGGGGCTACGGCTACGAGCAGTACTTC; CDR3 protein: CASSLTRGGYGYEQYF
J gene: TRBJ2-2; clone size: NA; V gene: TRBV12-5; D gene: NA; CDR3 DNA: TGTGCTAGTGGTTTGGACTGGCAGGGGTCAGCGGACGGGGAGCTGTTTTTT; CDR3 protein: CASGLDWQGSADGELFF
J gene: TRBJ1-2; clone size: NA; V gene: TRBV5-1; D gene: TRBD1; CDR3 DNA: TGCGCCAGCAGCTTGGCCGGGACAGGGGGGAGAATTAACTATGGCTACACCTTC; CDR3 protein: CASSLAGTGGRINYGYTF
J gene: TRBJ1-2; clone size: NA; V gene: TRBV19; D gene: TRBD1; CDR3 DNA: TGTGCCAGTCAGCCCACAGGGGGCTGGGGCTACACCTTC; CDR3 protein: CASQPTGGWGYTF
J gene: TRBJ2-2; clone size: NA; V gene: TRBV7-8; D gene: TRBD2; CDR3 DNA: TGTGCCAGCAGCTTATTAATAGCGGGGGCCGACACCGGGGAGCTGTTTTTT; CDR3 protein: CASSLLIAGADTGELFF
J gene: TRBJ2-5; clone size: NA; V gene: TRBV7-2; D gene: NA; CDR3 DNA: TGTGCCAGCAGCCTTGCCGGGGCAGCGGGTTGGAAGACCCAGTACTTC; CDR3 protein: CASSLAGAAGWKTQYF
J gene: TRBJ1-1; clone size: once; V gene: TRBV7-9; D gene: TRBD1; CDR3 DNA: TGTGCCAGCAGCTCCACTGACAGGGGGGCTGAAGCTTTCTTT; CDR3 protein: CASSSTDRGAEAFF
J gene: TRBJ2-7; clone size: NA; V gene: TRBV5-1; D gene: NA; CDR3 DNA: TGCGCCAGCAGCTCCACTTTTTCCGGGACACCGACATACGAGCAGTACTTC; CDR3 protein: CASSSTFSGTPTYEQYF
J gene: TRBJ1-1; clone size: NA; V gene: TRBV5-1; D gene: NA; CDR3 DNA: TGCGCCAGCAGCCTGGACATAAACACTGAAGCTTTCTTT; CDR3 protein: CASSLDINTEAFF
J gene: TRBJ1-3; clone size: NA; V gene: TRBV7-2; D gene: NA; CDR3 DNA: TGTGCCAGCAGCTCACGGACTGGGATCTCTGGAAACACCATATATTTT; CDR3 protein: CASSSRTGISGNTIYF
J gene: TRBJ2-5; clone size: NA; V gene: TRBV2; D gene: NA; CDR3 DNA: TGTGCCAGCAGTGTAACAGGGACCCAGTACTTC; CDR3 protein: CASSVTGTQYF
J gene: TRBJ1-2; clone size: NA; V gene: TRBV6-9; D gene: TRBD1; CDR3 DNA: TGTGCCAGCAGTTTCGTAACAGGGGGCAATTCCAACTATGGCTACACCTTC; CDR3 protein: CASSFVTGGNSNYGYTF
J gene: TRBJ2-5; clone size: once; V gene: TRBV12-5; D gene: NA; CDR3 DNA: TGTGCTAGTGGTTTGGCAACAGGGTCAGGGCAAGAGACCCAGTACTTC; CDR3 protein: CASGLATGSGQETQYF
J gene: TRBJ2-1; clone size: NA; V gene: TRBV19; D gene: TRBD1; CDR3 DNA: TGTGCCAGTAGTATCCAGGGGGCCTACAATGAGCAGTTCTTC; CDR3 protein: CASSIQGAYNEQFF
J gene: TRBJ1-2; clone size: NA; V gene: TRBV19; D gene: TRBD1; CDR3 DNA: TGTGCCAGTAGTGGGGACAGGCCCGGCTACACCTTC; CDR3 protein: CASSGDRPGYTF
J gene: TRBJ1-2; clone size: NA; V gene: TRBV18; D gene: NA; CDR3 DNA: TGTGCCAGCTCACTCGGGGGATATGGCTACACCTTC; CDR3 protein: CASSLGGYGYTF
J gene: TRBJ1-6; clone size: NA; V gene: TRBV19; D gene: NA; CDR3 DNA: TGTGCCAGTAGTATGTTACATGGGGCTGATCAGAATTCACCCCTCCACTTT; CDR3 protein: CASSMLHGADQNSPLHF
J gene: TRBJ1-1; clone size: few; V gene: TRBV11-3; D gene: NA; CDR3 DNA: TGTGCCAGCAGCTTACCATGGGGGGATGAAGCTTTCTTT; CDR3 protein: CASSLPWGDEAFF
J gene: TRBJ2-1; clone size: NA; V gene: TRBV19; D gene: NA; CDR3 DNA: TGTGCCAGTACCTCAGGGTCAGCAACCTACAATGAGCAGTTCTTC; CDR3 protein: CASTSGSATYNEQFF
J gene: TRBJ2-3; clone size: NA; V gene: TRBV3-1/TRBV3-2; D gene: TRBD2; CDR3 DNA: TGTGCCAGCAGCCCCCTAAGCGGGGCTAGCACAGATACGCAGTATTTT; CDR3 protein: CASSPLSGASTDTQYF
J gene: TRBJ2-5; clone size: NA; V gene: TRBV4-2; D gene: TRBD2; CDR3 DNA: TGTGCCAGCAGCCCCTTAACGGGGGGGCTGGAGACCCAGTACTTC; CDR3 protein: CASSPLTGGLETQYF
J gene: TRBJ2-1; clone size: NA; V gene: TRBV9; D gene: TRBD2; CDR3 DNA: TGTGCCAGCAGCGTATATTTCGGGGGGGCATTCAGTGAGCAGTTCTTC; CDR3 protein: CASSVYFGGAFSEQFF
J gene: TRBJ1-2; clone size: NA; V gene: TRBV5-1; D gene: NA; CDR3 DNA: TGCGCCAGCAGCCCCTCCCCGGACTATGGCTACACCTTC; CDR3 protein: CASSPSPDYGYTF
J gene: TRBJ1-1; clone size: NA; V gene: TRBV27; D gene: NA; CDR3 DNA: TGTGCCAGCAGTTCCCCCGGCGGCCCGAACACTGAAGCTTTCTTT; CDR3 protein: CASSSPGGPNTEAFF
J gene: TRBJ1-2; clone size: NA; V gene: TRBV19; D gene: NA; CDR3 DNA: TGTGCCAGTCGCCAAGACAAAAACTATGGCTACACCTTC; CDR3 protein: CASRQDKNYGYTF
J gene: TRBJ2-1; clone size: NA; V gene: TRBV5-1; D gene: NA; CDR3 DNA: TGCGCCAGCAGCTTTGAAGCGCGATACAATGAGCAGTTCTTC; CDR3 protein: CASSFEARYNEQFF
J gene: TRBJ2-6; clone size: NA; V gene: TRBV7-2; D gene: NA; CDR3 DNA: TGTGCCAGCAGCGCGTACAGGACCCTAGGGGGGGCCAACGTCCTGACTTTC; CDR3 protein: CASSAYRTLGGANVLTF
J gene: TRBJ2-5; clone size: NA; V gene: TRBV7-7; D gene: NA; CDR3 DNA: TGTGCTAGCAGCCCAAGCGGGTTACAAGAGACCCAGTACTTC; CDR3 protein: CASSPSGLQETQYF
J gene: TRBJ1-6; clone size: NA; V gene: TRBV4-1; D gene: NA; CDR3 DNA: TGCGCCAGCAGCCCTTTGACAAAGTTATGGCCACCCCTCCACTTT; CDR3 protein: CASSPLTKLWPPLHF
J gene: TRBJ1-2; clone size: once; V gene: TRBV3-1/TRBV3-2; D gene: TRBD1; CDR3 DNA: TGTGCCAGCAGCCGGGACAGGGGATTGACGTATGGCTACACCTTC; CDR3 protein: CASSRDRGLTYGYTF
J gene: TRBJ1-5; clone size: NA; V gene: TRBV9; D gene: NA; CDR3 DNA: TGTGCCAGCAGCGTAGTTGAGTCTCAGCCCCAGCATTTT; CDR3 protein: CASSVVESQPQHF
J gene: TRBJ2-2; clone size: NA; V gene: TRBV24-1; D gene: TRBD1; CDR3 DNA: TGTGCCACCAGTGACCTACCGGGACAGGGGAACACCGGGGAGCTGTTTTTT; CDR3 protein: CATSDLPGQGNTGELFF
J gene: TRBJ2-3; clone size: NA; V gene: TRBV5-1; D gene: NA; CDR3 DNA: TGCGCCAGCAGCTTCGAGGGGGGGCTCACAGATACGCAGTATTTT; CDR3 protein: CASSFEGGLTDTQYF
J gene: TRBJ2-7; clone size: many; V gene: TRBV7-9; D gene: TRBD1; CDR3 DNA: TGTGCCAGCAGCTTAGCAGGGGGCGCTTTTGTCTACGAGCAGTACTTC; CDR3 protein: CASSLAGGAFVYEQYF
J gene: TRBJ2-2; clone size: NA; V gene: TRBV13; D gene: TRBD1; CDR3 DNA: TGTGCCAGCAGCCCCCGGACAGGGGGAACGAACACCGGGGAGCTGTTTTTT; CDR3 protein: CASSPRTGGTNTGELFF